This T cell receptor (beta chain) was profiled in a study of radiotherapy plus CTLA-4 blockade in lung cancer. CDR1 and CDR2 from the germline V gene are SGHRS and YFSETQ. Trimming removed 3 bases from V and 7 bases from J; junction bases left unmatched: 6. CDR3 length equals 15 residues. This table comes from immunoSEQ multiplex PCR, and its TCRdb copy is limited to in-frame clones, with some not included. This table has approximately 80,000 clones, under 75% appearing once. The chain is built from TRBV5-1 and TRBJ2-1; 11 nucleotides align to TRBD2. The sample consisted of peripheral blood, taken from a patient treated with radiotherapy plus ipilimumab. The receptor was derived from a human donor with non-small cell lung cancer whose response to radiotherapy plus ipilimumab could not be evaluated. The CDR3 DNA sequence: TGCGCCAGCAGCTCTGTAGCGGGAGGGCCGAATGAGCAGTTCTTC. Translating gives CASSSVAGGPNEQFF.